This is a list of T cell receptor beta chains from one sample in a study of T cell clonotyping in hematopoietic cell transplantation. Assay used: immunoSEQ multiplex PCR; TCRdb lists only in-frame clones, some missing. The table includes nearly 70,000 clones, 94% detected once. The specimen sequenced was peripheral blood mononuclear cells. These receptors all stem from a man between 50 and 59 years old in good health. Some clones in this sample may be carry-over from other donors' samples. The CDR3 runs from the conserved cysteine through the conserved F or W. The order of the fields is clone size, V gene, J gene, D gene, CDR3 DNA, CDR3 protein. The D gene is left open where the match is weak. Size tells how often a clone was seen (once, few, many) or the class of an expanded clone, and some rows leave it out.

>-|TRBV18|TRBJ2-2|-
TGTGCCAGCTCACCCTCGTTTGGACCGAACACCGGGGAGCTGTTTTTT
CASSPSFGPNTGELFF
>-|TRBV19|TRBJ1-1|TRBD1
TGTGCCAGTAGTATGACAGGGGGCGCAACTGAAGCTTTCTTT
CASSMTGGATEAFF
>-|TRBV2|TRBJ2-5|-
TGTGCCAGCAGTAAAGAGACCCAGTACTTC
CASSKETQYF
>-|TRBV30|TRBJ1-2|-
TGTGCCTGGAGTTTGCCCCGGAATAACTATGGCTACACCTTC
CAWSLPRNNYGYTF
>-|TRBV7-3|TRBJ1-1|-
TGTGCCAGCAGCTTAAGTGTGTTCACTGAAGCTTTCTTT
CASSLSVFTEAFF
>-|TRBV7-8|TRBJ2-5|-
TGTGCCAGCAGCTTAGATAGGTCCAGGGAGACCCAGTACTTC
CASSLDRSRETQYF
>few|TRBV4-3|TRBJ2-7|TRBD1
TGCGCCAGCAGCCAGGGATTTGGGACAGGGTCATCCTACGAGCAGTACTTC
CASSQGFGTGSSYEQYF
>-|TRBV6-6|TRBJ2-7|-
TGTGCCAGCAGTTACCCCGAGAGCTACGAGCAGTACTTC
CASSYPESYEQYF
>-|TRBV6-1|TRBJ2-7|TRBD1
TGTGCCAGCAGCTCCCCCGGGACAGGGACCTACGAGCAGTACTTC
CASSSPGTGTYEQYF
>-|TRBV9|TRBJ1-1|TRBD1
TGTGCCAGCAGCCCCTCGACAGGGACGAACACTGAAGCTTTCTTT
CASSPSTGTNTEAFF
>-|TRBV5-6|TRBJ2-5|TRBD2
TGTGCCAGCAGCTTCCTAGGGGAGGGGACCCAAGAGACCCAGTACTTC
CASSFLGEGTQETQYF
>-|TRBV25-1|TRBJ2-1|TRBD2
TGTGCCAGCAGTGTTAGCGGGAGTAGTAATGAGCAGTTCTTC
CASSVSGSSNEQFF
>-|TRBV10-3|TRBJ2-7|TRBD2
TGTGCCACTGGACTAGCAGAAACCTACGAGCAGTACTTC
CATGLAETYEQYF
>once|TRBV30|TRBJ2-1|-
TGTGCCTGGAGCCCCCCGGGTCGGAGCTCCTACAATGAGCAGTTCTTC
CAWSPPGRSSYNEQFF
>once|TRBV6-1|TRBJ1-1|-
TGTGCCAGCACCTCGGGGAGGACCGACCAAGCTTTCTTT
CASTSGRTDQAFF
>-|TRBV2|TRBJ2-1|-
TGTGCCAGCAGTGAATTCCGGGGGACCTACAATGAGCAGTTCTTC
CASSEFRGTYNEQFF
>once|TRBV5-4|TRBJ2-1|-
TGTGCCAGCAGTTTACTCGCCACCTCCTACAATGAGCAGTTCTTC
CASSLLATSYNEQFF
>-|TRBV11-2|TRBJ2-7|TRBD2
TGTGCCAGCAGGGCGGGCGGGAGGAACGAGCAGTACTTC
CASRAGGRNEQYF
>-|TRBV7-2|TRBJ1-4|TRBD1
TGTGCCAGCAGCACGCGGACAGGGGGAGAGGGAAAACTGTTTTTT
CASSTRTGGEGKLFF
>-|TRBV4-3|TRBJ2-7|-
TGCGCCAGCAGCCAAGATATTAACTTCGCCTACGAGCAGTACTTC
CASSQDINFAYEQYF
>-|TRBV11-2|TRBJ2-2|-
TGTGCCAGCCGAGCGTCTACAGTAACGAACACCGGGGAGCTGTTTTTT
CASRASTVTNTGELFF
>-|TRBV19|TRBJ1-5|-
TGTGCCAGTAGGGGGGGCAATAGCAATCAGCCCCAGCATTTT
CASRGGNSNQPQHF
>-|TRBV19|TRBJ1-2|-
TGTGCCAGTAGTATAGGTACAGACCCCTACTATGGCTACACCTTC
CASSIGTDPYYGYTF
>-|TRBV9|TRBJ1-4|-
TGTGCCAGCAGCGAAACAGGAACGACTAATGAAAAACTGTTTTTT
CASSETGTTNEKLFF
>once|TRBV6-5|TRBJ2-7|-
TGTGCCAGCAGTTACGACAGGATGTACGAGCAGTACTTC
CASSYDRMYEQYF
>-|TRBV6-5|TRBJ1-3|-
TGTGCCAGCAGATCGGACATCTCCTCTGGAAACACCATATATTTT
CASRSDISSGNTIYF
>-|TRBV6-1|TRBJ1-5|-
TGTGCCAGCAGTGAATCGTATGCGGCTCTTTGGGAGCCCCAGCATTTT
CASSESYAALWEPQHF
>-|TRBV7-2|TRBJ2-7|-
TGTGCCAGGGGGGGCGGTGAGATTGGCTACGAGCAGTACTTC
CARGGGEIGYEQYF
>-|TRBV28|TRBJ1-2|-
TGTGCCAGCAGTTTAATATCAGGGGACTATGGCTACACCTTC
CASSLISGDYGYTF
>-|TRBV5-6|TRBJ1-2|-
TGTGCCAGCAGCCCCGGGACACACTATGGCTACACCTTC
CASSPGTHYGYTF